This TCR beta chain originates from a study of shared clonotypes between healthy human individuals. Broader study findings: Non-shared clonotypes displayed generation probabilities falling below those of clonotypes present in all four donors. Clonotype sharing across four donors was observed for around 5% of naive CD4 clonotypes.

Trimming removed 6 bases from V and 0 bases from J, with 10 bases in between. Germline V lookup: CDR1 KGHSH, CDR2 LQKENI. The CDR3 contains 14 residues. An even split of each subset's genomic DNA across several immunoSEQ plates was performed. Method: immunoSEQ multiplex PCR; TCRdb's copy keeps in-frame clones and lacks some. The sample holds 1,400,000 or so clones, 98% to 99% seen once. Concerning this clone: Its target is not known.

This clonotype was sampled from a man aged 25-45 years in good health. The sample comprised naive CD4+ T cells sorted from blood. Subset reported: CD45RA+ positively selected. This chain uses TRBV18 with TRBJ2-3; D is ambiguous. The CDR3 DNA is TGTGCCAGCTCCTTGATACCTAGCACAGATACGCAGTATTTT. It yields the protein CASSLIPSTDTQYF. The whole variable domain, filled in from reference TRBV18 and TRBJ2-3, reads NAGVMQNPRHLVRRRGQEARLRCSPMKGHSHVYWYRQLPEEGLKFMVYLQKENIIDESGMPKERFSAEFPKEGPSILRIQQVVRGDSAAYFCASSLIPSTDTQYFGPGTRLTVL.